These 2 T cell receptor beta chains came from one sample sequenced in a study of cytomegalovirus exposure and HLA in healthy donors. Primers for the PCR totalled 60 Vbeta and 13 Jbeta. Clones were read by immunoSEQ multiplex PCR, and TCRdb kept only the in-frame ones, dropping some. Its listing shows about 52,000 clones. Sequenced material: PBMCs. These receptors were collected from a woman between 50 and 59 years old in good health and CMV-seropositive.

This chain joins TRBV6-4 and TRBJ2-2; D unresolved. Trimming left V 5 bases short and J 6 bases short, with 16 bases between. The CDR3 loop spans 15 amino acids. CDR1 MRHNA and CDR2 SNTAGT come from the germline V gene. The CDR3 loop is CASSSLRLAAGELFF. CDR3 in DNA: TGTGCCAGCAGTTCCCTACGACTCGCGGCCGGGGAGCTGTTTTTT.

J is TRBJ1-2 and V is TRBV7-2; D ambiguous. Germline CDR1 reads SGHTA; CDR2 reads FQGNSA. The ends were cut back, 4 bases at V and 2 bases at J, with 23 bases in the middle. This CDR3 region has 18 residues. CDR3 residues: CASSSWNGQLAGNYGYTF. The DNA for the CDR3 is TGTGCCAGCAGCTCCTGGAACGGCCAACTCGCAGGCAACTATGGCTACACCTTC.